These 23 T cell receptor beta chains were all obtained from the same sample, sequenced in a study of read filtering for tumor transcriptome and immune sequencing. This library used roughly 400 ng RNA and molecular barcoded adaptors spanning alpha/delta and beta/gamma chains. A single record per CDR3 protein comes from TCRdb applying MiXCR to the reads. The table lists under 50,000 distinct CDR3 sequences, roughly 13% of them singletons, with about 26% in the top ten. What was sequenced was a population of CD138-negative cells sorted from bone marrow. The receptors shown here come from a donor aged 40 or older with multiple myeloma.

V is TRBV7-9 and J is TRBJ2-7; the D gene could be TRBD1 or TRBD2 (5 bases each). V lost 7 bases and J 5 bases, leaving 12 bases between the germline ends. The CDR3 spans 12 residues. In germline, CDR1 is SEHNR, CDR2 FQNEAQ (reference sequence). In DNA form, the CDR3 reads TGTGCCAGCACGGGGCCCGGCGACGAGCAGTACTTC. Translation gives CASTGPGDEQYF.

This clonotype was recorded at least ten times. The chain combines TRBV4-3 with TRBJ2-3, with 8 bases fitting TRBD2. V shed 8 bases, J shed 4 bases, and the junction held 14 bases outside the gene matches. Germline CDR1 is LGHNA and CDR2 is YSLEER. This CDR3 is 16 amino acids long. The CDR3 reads CASGRGSAGGADTQYF. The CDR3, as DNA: TGCGCCAGCGGGCGGGGATCTGCGGGAGGAGCAGATACGCAGTATTTT.

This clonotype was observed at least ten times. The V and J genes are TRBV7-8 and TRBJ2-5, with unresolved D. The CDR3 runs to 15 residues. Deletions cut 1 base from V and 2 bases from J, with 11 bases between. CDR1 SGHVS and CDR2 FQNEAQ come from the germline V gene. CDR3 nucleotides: TGTGCCAGCAGCTTAGATGGAACTGGGCAAGAGACCCAGTACTTC. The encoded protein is CASSLDGTGQETQYF.

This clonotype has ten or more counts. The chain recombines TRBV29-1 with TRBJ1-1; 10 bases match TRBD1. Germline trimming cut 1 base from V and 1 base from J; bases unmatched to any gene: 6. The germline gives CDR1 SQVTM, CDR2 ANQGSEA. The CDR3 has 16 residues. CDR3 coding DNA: TGCAGCGTTGAAGGGGACAGGGGATCCTCGAACACTGAAGCTTTCTTT. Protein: CSVEGDRGSSNTEAFF.

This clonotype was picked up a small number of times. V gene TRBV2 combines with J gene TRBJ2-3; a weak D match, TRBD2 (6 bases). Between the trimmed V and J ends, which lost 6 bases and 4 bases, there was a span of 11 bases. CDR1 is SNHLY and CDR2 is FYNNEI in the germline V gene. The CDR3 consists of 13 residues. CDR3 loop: CASSGGPSDTQYF. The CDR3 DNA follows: TGTGCCAGCAGCGGAGGGCCTTCAGATACGCAGTATTTT.

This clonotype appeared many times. CDR3 sequence: CASSLNQNEQFF. In DNA, the CDR3 is TGCGCCAGCAGCTTGAACCAAAATGAGCAGTTCTTC. The chain couples TRBV5-1 to TRBJ2-1; D gene uncertain. V was shortened by 1 base and J by 7 bases, with 6 bases between the two germline ends. This CDR3 is built from 12 residues. Germline CDR1 and CDR2: SGHRS and YFSETQ.

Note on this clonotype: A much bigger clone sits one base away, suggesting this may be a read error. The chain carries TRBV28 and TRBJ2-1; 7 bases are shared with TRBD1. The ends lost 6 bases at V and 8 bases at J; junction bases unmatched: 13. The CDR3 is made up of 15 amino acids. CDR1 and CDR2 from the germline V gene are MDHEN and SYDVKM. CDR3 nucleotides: TGTGCCAGCAGCCTCCCCGGGACAGCTTACGATGAGCAGTTCTTC. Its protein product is CASSLPGTAYDEQFF.

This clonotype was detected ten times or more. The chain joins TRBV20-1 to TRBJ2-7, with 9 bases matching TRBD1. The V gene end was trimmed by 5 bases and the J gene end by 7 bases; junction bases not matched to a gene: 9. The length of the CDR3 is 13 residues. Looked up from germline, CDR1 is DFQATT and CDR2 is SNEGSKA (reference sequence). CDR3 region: CSALPGQGLEQYF. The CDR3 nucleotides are TGCAGTGCTTTACCGGGACAGGGCTTAGAGCAGTACTTC.

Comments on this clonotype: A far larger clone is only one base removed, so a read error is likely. CDR3: CASSYFQGSSYNEQYF. The CDR3 DNA is TGTGCCAGCAGCTATTTTCAGGGGAGCTCCTACAATGAGCAGTACTTC. The rearrangement joins TRBV7-8 to TRBJ2-7; D may be TRBD1 (6 bases). V was shortened by 4 bases and J by 7 bases, with 23 bases between the two germline ends. In germline, CDR1 is SGHVS, CDR2 FQNEAQ. The CDR3 is 16 amino acids.

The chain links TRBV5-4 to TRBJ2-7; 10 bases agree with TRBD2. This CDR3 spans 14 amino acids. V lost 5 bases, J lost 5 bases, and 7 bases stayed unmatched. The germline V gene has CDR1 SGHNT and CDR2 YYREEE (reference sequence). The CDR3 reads CASRRGTSAHEQYF. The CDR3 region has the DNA TGTGCCAGCAGGCGGGGGACTAGCGCCCACGAGCAGTACTTC.

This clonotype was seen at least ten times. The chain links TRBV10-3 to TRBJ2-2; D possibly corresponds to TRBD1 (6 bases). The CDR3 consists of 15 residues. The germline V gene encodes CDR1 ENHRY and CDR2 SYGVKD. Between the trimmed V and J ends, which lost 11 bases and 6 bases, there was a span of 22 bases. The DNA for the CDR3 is TGTGCCGGATCGGAGAGTGGGGGCCAGGCCGGGGAGCTGTTTTTT. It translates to CAGSESGGQAGELFF.

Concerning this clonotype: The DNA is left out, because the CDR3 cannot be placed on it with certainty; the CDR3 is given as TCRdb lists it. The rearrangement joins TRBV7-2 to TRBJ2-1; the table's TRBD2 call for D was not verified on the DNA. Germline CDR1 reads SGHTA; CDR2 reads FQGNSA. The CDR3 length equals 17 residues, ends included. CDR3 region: CASSLYVGGGSYNGQFF.

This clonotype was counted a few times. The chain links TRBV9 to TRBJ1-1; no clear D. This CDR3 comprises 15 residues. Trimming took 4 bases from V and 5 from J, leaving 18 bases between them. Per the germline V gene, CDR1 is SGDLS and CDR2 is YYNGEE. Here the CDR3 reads CASSPLLDEPTEAFF. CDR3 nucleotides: TGTGCCAGCAGCCCACTTTTAGACGAGCCGACTGAAGCTTTCTTT.

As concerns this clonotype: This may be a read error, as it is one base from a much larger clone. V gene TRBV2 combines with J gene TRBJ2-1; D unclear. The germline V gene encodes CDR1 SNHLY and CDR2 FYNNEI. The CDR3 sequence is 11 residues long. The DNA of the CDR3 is TGTGCCAGCAGTGTTTCTAATGGGCAGTTCTTC. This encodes CASSVSNGQFF.

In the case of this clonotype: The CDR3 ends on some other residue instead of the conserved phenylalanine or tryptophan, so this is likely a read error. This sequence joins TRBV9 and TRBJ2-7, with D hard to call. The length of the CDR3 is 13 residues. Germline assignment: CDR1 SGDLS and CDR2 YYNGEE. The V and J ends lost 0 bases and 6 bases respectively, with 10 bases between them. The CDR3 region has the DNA TGTGCCAGCAGCGTAGGTAGACGGAGCGAGCAGTACCTC. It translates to CASSVGRRSEQYL.

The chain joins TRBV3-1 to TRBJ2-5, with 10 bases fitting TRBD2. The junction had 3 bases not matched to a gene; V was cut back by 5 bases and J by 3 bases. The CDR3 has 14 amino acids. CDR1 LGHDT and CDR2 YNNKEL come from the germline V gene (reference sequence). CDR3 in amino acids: CASSFLAGEETQYF. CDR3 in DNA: TGTGCCAGCAGCTTCCTAGCGGGAGAAGAGACCCAGTACTTC.

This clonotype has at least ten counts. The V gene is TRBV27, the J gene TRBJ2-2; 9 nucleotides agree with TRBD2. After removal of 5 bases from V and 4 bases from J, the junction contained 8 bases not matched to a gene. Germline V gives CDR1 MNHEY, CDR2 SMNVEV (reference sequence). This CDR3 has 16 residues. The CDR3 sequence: CASSPLAGLGTGELFF. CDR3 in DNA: TGTGCCAGCAGTCCCCTAGCGGGATTGGGCACCGGGGAGCTGTTTTTT.

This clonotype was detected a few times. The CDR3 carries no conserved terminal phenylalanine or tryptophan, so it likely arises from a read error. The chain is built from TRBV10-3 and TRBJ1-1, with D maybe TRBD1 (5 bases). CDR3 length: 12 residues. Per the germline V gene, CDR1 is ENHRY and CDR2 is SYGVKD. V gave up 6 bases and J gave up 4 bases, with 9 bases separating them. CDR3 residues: CAIRGRGTEAFL. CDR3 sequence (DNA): TGTGCCATCAGGGGGCGCGGCACTGAAGCTTTCCTT.

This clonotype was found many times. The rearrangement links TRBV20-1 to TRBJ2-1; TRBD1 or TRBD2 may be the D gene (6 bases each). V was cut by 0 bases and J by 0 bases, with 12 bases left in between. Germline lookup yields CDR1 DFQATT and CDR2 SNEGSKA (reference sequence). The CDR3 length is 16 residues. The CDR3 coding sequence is TGCAGTGCTAGAGATGTAGGGGGGAGCTCCTACAATGAGCAGTTCTTC. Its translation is CSARDVGGSSYNEQFF.

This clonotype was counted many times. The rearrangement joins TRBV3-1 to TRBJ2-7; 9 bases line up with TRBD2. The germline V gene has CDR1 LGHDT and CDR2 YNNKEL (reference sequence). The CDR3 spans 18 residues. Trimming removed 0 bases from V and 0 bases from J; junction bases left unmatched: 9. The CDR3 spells CASSQDPSGVKSSYEQYF. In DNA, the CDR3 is TGTGCCAGCAGCCAAGATCCTAGCGGGGTAAAGAGCTCCTACGAGCAGTACTTC.

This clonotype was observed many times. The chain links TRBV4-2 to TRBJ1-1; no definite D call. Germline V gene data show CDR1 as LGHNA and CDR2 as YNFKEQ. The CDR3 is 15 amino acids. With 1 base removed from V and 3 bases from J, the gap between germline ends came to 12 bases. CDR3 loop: CASSQVSDRYTEAFF. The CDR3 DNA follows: TGTGCCAGCAGCCAAGTCTCGGATCGATACACTGAAGCTTTCTTT.

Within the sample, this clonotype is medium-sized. The CDR3 DNA reads as TGTGCCAGCAGTTTAAGTCGCGGGAGTAGGGGCAATGAGCAGTTCTTC. Translating it yields CASSLSRGSRGNEQFF. The V call is TRBV28, the J call TRBJ2-1, with 7 bases that match TRBD2. CDR3 size: 16 residues. CDR1 and CDR2 (germline): MDHEN, SYDVKM. Trimming took 2 bases from V and 6 from J; bases not matched to a gene: 10. The variable domain in full, with the rest retrieved from reference TRBV28 and TRBJ2-1, is DVKVTQSSRYLVKRTGEKVFLECVQDMDHENMFWYRQDPGLGLRLIYFSYDVKMKEKGDIPEGYSVSREKKERFSLILESASTNQTSMYLCASSLSRGSRGNEQFFGPGTRLTVL.

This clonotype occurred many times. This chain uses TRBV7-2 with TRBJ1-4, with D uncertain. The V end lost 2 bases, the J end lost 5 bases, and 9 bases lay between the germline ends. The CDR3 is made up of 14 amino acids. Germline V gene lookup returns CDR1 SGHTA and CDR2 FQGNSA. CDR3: CASSLWSGNEKLFF. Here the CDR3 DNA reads TGTGCCAGCAGCTTATGGTCAGGCAATGAAAAACTGTTTTTT.